This T cell receptor (beta chain) was sequenced for a study of shared clonotypes between healthy human individuals. On the study more broadly: Researchers assigned three CD4 naive, three CD4 memory, two CD8 naive and one CD8 memory plate to each donor.

An assay was performed, and its level was deep. TCRdb's copy holds only in-frame clones and misses some; the assay was immunoSEQ multiplex PCR. Here the sample spans around 1.9 million clones, about 92% being singletons. A remark on this clone: Its target is not known.

Selected positively for CCR7 and CD45RO-negative, naive CD8 cells excluded terminally differentiated effector memory CD45RA+ cells. Study-wide results and limits: Naive subsets tended to show greater estimated richness than memory subsets.

Sequencing used naive CD8+ T cells from PBMCs. The origin of this receptor is a man between 18 and 29 years old in good health. Some clones in this sample may be carry-over from other donors' samples.

CDR3 region: CASHEHRGYEQYF. The CDR3 nucleotides are TGTGCCAGCCACGAACACAGGGGCTACGAGCAGTACTTC. V is TRBV6-1 and J is TRBJ2-7; 7 bases agree with TRBD1. The junction had 7 bases not matched to a gene; V was cut back by 8 bases and J by 3 bases. From germline, CDR1 is MNHNS and CDR2 SASEGT. The CDR3 is 13 residues long.